This T cell receptor beta chain was profiled in a study of blood T cell repertoires in COVID-19. For the study at large: Some COVID-19 samples were acute and others convalescent; all came from the United States, Italy and Spain. T cells, B-cell-depleted T cells, or PBMCs provided the cDNA or gDNA that served as material.

Researchers sorted participants into cohorts using their self-reported clinical history. How the authors handled the data: Amplified reference gene primers provided the basis for estimating nucleated cell counts. Measured with immunoSEQ multiplex PCR; TCRdb has only the in-frame clones, and not every one. The V and J calls and clone size are taken from that table; D and trimming were inferred from the DNA. In the table there are around 250,000 clones, around 86% of which are singletons. The receptor's source is a woman aged 45 to 65 who had recovered from COVID-19. The sample taken for sequencing was PBMCs or T cells enriched from blood (not recorded which).

The chain's CDR3 is CAISEFTGGDYEQYF. As DNA, the CDR3 is TGTGCCATCAGTGAGTTTACAGGGGGAGACTACGAGCAGTACTTC. The genes are TRBV10-3 and TRBJ2-7; 8 bases align to TRBD1. With V trimmed by 1 base and J by 3 bases, 5 bases remained unmatched. The germline CDR1 and CDR2 sequences are ENHRY and SYGVKD. CDR3 length equals 15 residues.